The 15 T cell receptor beta chains presented below share a single source sample, sequenced in a study of blood T cells in healthy people across ages. A J-beta primer mix and a sample-barcoded 5' primer were used in a second PCR of about 7 to 12 cycles. One entry per CDR3 protein, called by TCRdb with MiXCR from the 5' RACE reads. There are hundreds of thousands of distinct CDR3 sequences in the sample; 22% occur only once, and around a fifth lies in the top ten. What was sequenced was blood. These receptors were obtained from a man between 65 and 80 years old in good health.

This chain uses TRBV6-2 or TRBV6-3 with TRBJ2-4, with no clear D. Germline V gene sequence: CDR1 MNHEY, CDR2 SVGEGT. The CDR3 is 13 residues long. Between the trimmed V and J ends, which lost 2 bases and 4 bases, there was a span of 6 bases. The CDR3 here is CASSYGVKNIQYF. The CDR3 DNA follows: TGTGCCAGCAGTTACGGCGTGAAAAACATTCAGTACTTC.

The V call is TRBV20-1, the J call TRBJ2-7; 9 nucleotides line up with TRBD1. V lost 1 base and J lost 5; bases outside the gene matches: 3. CDR1 is DFQATT, CDR2 SNEGSKA, per germline (reference sequence). The CDR3 sequence is 13 residues long. The CDR3 is CSARGDRDHEQYF. CDR3 nucleotides: TGCAGTGCTAGAGGGGACAGGGACCACGAGCAGTACTTC.

This chain uses TRBV7-9 with TRBJ2-1; 10 bases line up with TRBD1. Germline lookup yields CDR1 SEHNR and CDR2 FQNEAQ (reference sequence). J was trimmed by 0 bases and V by 2 bases; bases with no gene match: 10. This CDR3 is 19 amino acids long. The DNA of the CDR3 is TGTGCCAGCAGCTTATTCCGGGACAGGGGAAAGAGCTCCTACAATGAGCAGTTCTTC. Protein sequence: CASSLFRDRGKSSYNEQFF.

This clonotype was detected a few times. The genes are TRBV12-3 or TRBV12-4 and TRBJ2-1; 10 nucleotides line up with TRBD2. V lost 5 bases and J lost 6; bases outside the gene matches: 7. There are 15 residues in the CDR3. In DNA form, the CDR3 reads TGTGCCAGCAGTAGACTAGCGGGCCTCAGCAATGAGCAGTTCTTC. This sequence encodes CASSRLAGLSNEQFF.

This chain connects TRBV7-2 to TRBJ2-5, with TRBD2 matching 9 bases. Gene TRBJ2-7 matches the end of the DNA better, so the J call may be wrong. CDR3 size: 16 residues. The germline V gene has CDR1 SGHTA and CDR2 FQGNSA. CDR3 region: CASRLAGTSSPYEQYV. CDR3 coding DNA: TGTGCCAGCAGATTAGCAGGGACTAGCAGCCCCTACGAGCAGTACGTC.

As regards this clonotype: The junction departs from the called germline gene at one end, perhaps through a read error. The gene calls are TRBV12-3 or TRBV12-4 and TRBJ2-7; D is unclear. The CDR3 runs to 11 residues. As DNA, the CDR3 is TGTGCCAGCAGTTTAAGGAGCGAGCTGTACTTC. This gives the protein CASSLRSELYF.

The rearrangement uses TRBV28 and TRBJ2-4; D perhaps matches TRBD2 (5 bases). V lost 5 bases to trimming and J lost 6 bases, with 23 bases between them. The CDR3 length is 17 residues. Germline V gene sequence: CDR1 MDHEN, CDR2 SYDVKM. CDR3 bases: TGTGCCAGCAGTCCACCGACTCCCACAGCGGCTTCAAACATTCAGTACTTC. Translated: CASSPPTPTAASNIQYF.

Only a few counts were recorded for this clonotype. The chain carries TRBV18 and TRBJ2-5; 8 nucleotides agree with TRBD1. The CDR3 is 13 amino acids. V lost 5 bases and J lost 4; bases outside the gene matches: 3. Germline V CDR1 and CDR2: KGHSH, LQKENI. The DNA of the CDR3 is TGTGCCAGCTCAGAGGGACAGGTAGAGACCCAGTACTTC. Protein: CASSEGQVETQYF.

Concerning this clonotype: A read error may produce the germline difference seen at one junction end. J is TRBJ1-1 and V is TRBV12-3 or TRBV12-4; no firm D call. The CDR3 has 13 residues. The CDR3 DNA reads TGTGCCAGCAGTTTAAGCAGGAACACTGGAGCTTTCTTT. This translates into CASSLSRNTGAFF.

The table lists this clonotype with a count of one. The missing conserved phenylalanine or tryptophan at the end of this CDR3 makes a read error likely. This chain joins TRBV6-5 and TRBJ1-4; a weak D match, TRBD1 (6 bases). Trimming left V 4 bases short and J 7 bases short, with 16 bases between. The germline V gene encodes CDR1 MNHEY and CDR2 SVGAGI. The CDR3 is made up of 15 amino acids. In DNA, the CDR3 is TGTGCCAGCAGTTTCAGTGTACAGGGAATTGAAAAACTGTTTTCT. Translated, it gives CASSFSVQGIEKLFS.

This clonotype has more than one count but fewer than ten. The V gene is TRBV28, the J gene TRBJ2-7, with TRBD1 matching 8 bases. The CDR3 totals 14 residues. Unmatched junction bases numbered 9, after V lost 4 bases and J lost 7 bases. CDR1 is MDHEN and CDR2 is SYDVKM in the germline V gene. The CDR3 DNA follows: TGTGCCAGCAGTTCCCGGACAGGGAAGAGGGAGCAGTACGTC. Protein sequence: CASSSRTGKREQYV.

J is TRBJ1-4 and V is TRBV12-3 or TRBV12-4; D unresolved. V lost 6 bases and J lost 0, with 8 bases in between. The CDR3 is 14 residues long. The CDR3 sequence is CASRVGTTNEKLFF. The CDR3 DNA is TGTGCCAGCAGAGTAGGAACAACTAATGAAAAACTGTTTTTT.

The chain joins TRBV7-9 to TRBJ2-6, with a tentative D call TRBD1 (6 bases). Germline loops: CDR1 SEHNR, CDR2 FQNEAQ (reference sequence). The CDR3 runs to 16 residues. The V end was cut by 6 bases, the J end by 0 bases, with 12 bases between. CDR3 coding DNA: TGTGCCAGCAGGTCCACAGGGAACTCTGGGGCCAACGTCCTGACTTTC. Translating it yields CASRSTGNSGANVLTF.

The V gene is TRBV6-5, the J gene TRBJ1-3, with a tentative D call TRBD1 (5 bases). CDR1 and CDR2 from the germline V gene are MNHEY and SVGAGI. V was trimmed by 5 bases and J by 0 bases, leaving 8 bases between them. This CDR3 is built from 14 residues. This CDR3 is CASSGHSSGNTIYF. In DNA form, the CDR3 reads TGTGCCAGCAGTGGACACAGCTCTGGAAACACCATATATTTT.

This clonotype was recorded a few times. The chain uses TRBV12-3 or TRBV12-4 and TRBJ2-1; D may be TRBD1 (6 bases). The CDR3 has 15 amino acids. Trimming took off 3 bases at V and 4 bases at J, with 13 bases between the two ends. Here the CDR3 reads CASSLGGGRYNEQFF. DNA for the CDR3: TGTGCCAGCAGTTTGGGTGGGGGCAGATACAATGAGCAGTTCTTC.